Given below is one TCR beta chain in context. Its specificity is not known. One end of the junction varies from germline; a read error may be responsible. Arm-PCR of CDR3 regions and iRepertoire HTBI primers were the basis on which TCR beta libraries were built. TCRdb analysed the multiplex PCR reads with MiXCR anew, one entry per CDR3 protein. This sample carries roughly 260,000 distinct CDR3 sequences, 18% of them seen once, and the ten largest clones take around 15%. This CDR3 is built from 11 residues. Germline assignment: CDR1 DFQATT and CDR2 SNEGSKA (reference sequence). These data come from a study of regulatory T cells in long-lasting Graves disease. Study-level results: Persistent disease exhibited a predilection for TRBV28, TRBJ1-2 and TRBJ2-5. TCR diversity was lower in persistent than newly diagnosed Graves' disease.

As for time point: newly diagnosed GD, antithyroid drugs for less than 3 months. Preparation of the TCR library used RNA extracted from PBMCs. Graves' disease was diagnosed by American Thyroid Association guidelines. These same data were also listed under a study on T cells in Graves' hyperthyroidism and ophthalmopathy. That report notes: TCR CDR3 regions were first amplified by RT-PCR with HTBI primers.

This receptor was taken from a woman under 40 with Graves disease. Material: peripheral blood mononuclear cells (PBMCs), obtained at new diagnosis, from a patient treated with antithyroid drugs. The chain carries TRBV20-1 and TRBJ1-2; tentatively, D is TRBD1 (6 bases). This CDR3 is CGASQGLGYTF. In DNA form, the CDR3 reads TGCGGTGCTTCACAGGGTCTTGGCTACACCTTC.